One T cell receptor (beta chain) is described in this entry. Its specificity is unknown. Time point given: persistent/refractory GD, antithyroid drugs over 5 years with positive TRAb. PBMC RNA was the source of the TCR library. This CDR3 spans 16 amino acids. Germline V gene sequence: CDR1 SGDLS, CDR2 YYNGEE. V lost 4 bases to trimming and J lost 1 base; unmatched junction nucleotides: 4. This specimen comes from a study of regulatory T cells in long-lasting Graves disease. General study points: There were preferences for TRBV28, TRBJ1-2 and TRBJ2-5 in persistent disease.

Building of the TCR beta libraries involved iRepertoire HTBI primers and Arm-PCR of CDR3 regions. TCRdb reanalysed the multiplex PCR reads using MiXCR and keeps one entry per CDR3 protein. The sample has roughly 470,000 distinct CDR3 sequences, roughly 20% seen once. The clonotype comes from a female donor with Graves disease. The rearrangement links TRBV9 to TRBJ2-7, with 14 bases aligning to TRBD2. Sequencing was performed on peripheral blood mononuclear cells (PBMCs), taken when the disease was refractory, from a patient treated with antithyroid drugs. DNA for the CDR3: TGTGCCAGCAGCCCAAGGACTAGCGGGAGGTCCTACGAGCAGTACTTC. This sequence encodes CASSPRTSGRSYEQYF.